This is a list of T cell receptor beta chains from one sample in a study of response to subunit inactivated influenza vaccine. TCRdb called the RT-PCR reads again in MiXCR, with one record for every CDR3 protein. The sample consists of 280,000 or so distinct CDR3 sequences, just over 20% of them appearing once. This sample comprised PBMCs from blood, obtained approximately 22 months after vaccination. Source of these receptors: a man in his fifties or sixties who received an inactivated influenza vaccine. Each CDR3 is given with its conserved first and last residue. The order of the fields is J gene, CDR3 length, D gene, clone size, V gene, CDR3 protein, CDR3 DNA. D genes are given only for firm matches. The size field is filled for only some rows; it gives once, few, many or a size class.

j_call: TRBJ2-1; cdr3_length: 17; d_call: TRBD1; clone_size: once; v_call: TRBV3-1; cdr3_aa: CASSHPGQGSLWNEQFF; cdr3_nt: TGTGCCAGCAGCCATCCGGGACAGGGGAGTTTGTGGAATGAGCAGTTCTTC
j_call: TRBJ2-1; cdr3_length: 13; d_call: .; clone_size: few; v_call: TRBV19; cdr3_aa: CASSIETRVEQFF; cdr3_nt: TGTGCCAGTAGTATAGAAACTAGAGTTGAGCAGTTCTTC
j_call: TRBJ1-3; cdr3_length: 15; d_call: .; clone_size: many; v_call: TRBV25-1; cdr3_aa: CASRDSYIPGNTIYF; cdr3_nt: TGTGCCAGCAGGGACAGCTACATCCCTGGAAACACCATATATTTT
j_call: TRBJ2-1; cdr3_length: 15; d_call: TRBD2; clone_size: .; v_call: TRBV29-1; cdr3_aa: CSVGRGTSPYNEQFF; cdr3_nt: TGCAGCGTTGGGCGGGGGACTAGCCCATACAATGAGCAGTTCTTC
j_call: TRBJ1-2; cdr3_length: 12; d_call: .; clone_size: few; v_call: TRBV7-2; cdr3_aa: CASSMGLGDTQF; cdr3_nt: TGTGCCAGCAGCATGGGACTTGGTGATACCCAATTC
j_call: TRBJ1-5; cdr3_length: 14; d_call: .; clone_size: few; v_call: TRBV28; cdr3_aa: CASSFYGSDQPQHF; cdr3_nt: TGTGCCAGCAGTTTCTACGGGTCGGATCAGCCCCAGCATTTT
j_call: TRBJ1-4; cdr3_length: 15; d_call: .; clone_size: few; v_call: TRBV12-3/TRBV12-4; cdr3_aa: CASSLEAGAKEKLFF; cdr3_nt: TGTGCCAGCAGTTTAGAGGCAGGGGCCAAAGAAAAACTGTTTTTT
j_call: TRBJ2-2; cdr3_length: 13; d_call: .; clone_size: .; v_call: TRBV10-3; cdr3_aa: CATLWASTGELFF; cdr3_nt: TGTGCCACCCTATGGGCCTCCACCGGGGAGCTGTTTTTT
j_call: TRBJ1-6; cdr3_length: 16; d_call: .; clone_size: few; v_call: TRBV28; cdr3_aa: CASKDGSNSYNSPLHF; cdr3_nt: TGTGCCAGCAAGGATGGTTCGAACTCCTATAATTCACCCCTCCACTTT
j_call: TRBJ1-1; cdr3_length: 15; d_call: .; clone_size: .; v_call: TRBV12-3/TRBV12-4; cdr3_aa: CASSFGDTGNTEAFF; cdr3_nt: TGTGCCAGCAGTTTTGGGGACACAGGGAACACTGAAGCTTTCTTT
j_call: TRBJ1-2; cdr3_length: 14; d_call: TRBD1; clone_size: .; v_call: TRBV4-2; cdr3_aa: CASSHPRGPNGYTF; cdr3_nt: TGTGCCAGCAGCCACCCCAGGGGGCCAAATGGCTACACCTTC
j_call: TRBJ2-2; cdr3_length: 17; d_call: .; clone_size: few; v_call: TRBV4-2; cdr3_aa: CASSQDLPQAGTGELFF; cdr3_nt: TGTGCCAGCAGCCAAGATCTGCCCCAGGCGGGCACCGGGGAGCTGTTTTTT
j_call: TRBJ2-3; cdr3_length: 19; d_call: TRBD1; clone_size: .; v_call: TRBV7-2; cdr3_aa: CACSFASLGWGRGTDTQYF; cdr3_nt: TGTGCCTGCAGCTTCGCCTCCCTTGGATGGGGCAGGGGGACAGATACGCAGTATTTT
j_call: TRBJ2-1; cdr3_length: 18; d_call: TRBD2; clone_size: .; v_call: TRBV28; cdr3_aa: CASSGTSATGSSYNEQFF; cdr3_nt: TGTGCCAGCAGCGGGACTAGCGCGACTGGCAGCTCCTACAATGAGCAGTTCTTC
j_call: TRBJ2-7; cdr3_length: 17; d_call: TRBD2; clone_size: once; v_call: TRBV4-2; cdr3_aa: CASSQPDTSGGAYEQYF; cdr3_nt: TGTGCCAGCAGCCAACCCGATACTAGCGGGGGGGCCTACGAGCAGTACTTC
j_call: TRBJ2-7; cdr3_length: 15; d_call: .; clone_size: .; v_call: TRBV28; cdr3_aa: CASSEGGPNAYEQYF; cdr3_nt: TGTGCCAGCAGCGAAGGTGGGCCCAACGCCTACGAGCAGTACTTC
j_call: TRBJ1-1; cdr3_length: 15; d_call: .; clone_size: few; v_call: TRBV2; cdr3_aa: CASSEEAGWSTEAFF; cdr3_nt: TGTGCCAGCAGTGAAGAGGCAGGGTGGAGCACTGAAGCTTTCTTT